The 15 T cell receptor beta chains reported below all come from one sample, sequenced in a study of T cells in localized non-small cell lung cancer. Method: immunoSEQ multiplex PCR; TCRdb's copy keeps in-frame clones and lacks some. The table lists 45,000 to 60,000 clones, around 81% of them singletons. The sequences come from peripheral blood, collected before any cancer treatment. The receptors stem from a female donor older than 55 with stage II squamous cell lung carcinoma.

The chain links TRBV15 to TRBJ2-7; 8 bases agree with TRBD1. Trimming cost V 0 bases and J 3 bases; bases outside gene matches: 4. Germline V CDR1 and CDR2: LNHNV, YYDKDF (reference sequence). This CDR3 region has 15 residues. The DNA of the CDR3 is TGTGCCACCAGCAGAGATCAGGGGGCCTACTACGAGCAGTACTTC. Translation gives CATSRDQGAYYEQYF. Using reference TRBV15 and TRBJ2-7 for the parts outside the CDR3, the full variable domain is DAMVIQNPRYQVTQFGKPVTLSCSQTLNHNVMYWYQQKSSQAPKLLFHYYDKDFNNEADTPDNFQSRRPNTSFCFLDIRSPGLGDTAMYLCATSRDQGAYYEQYFGPGTRLTVT.

The gene calls are TRBV6-5 and TRBJ1-1; a possible D gene is TRBD1 (6 bases). The CDR3 is 15 residues long. Trimming shortened V by 0 bases and J by 8 bases, and 16 bases separated the two germline ends. Germline V gives CDR1 MNHEY, CDR2 SVGAGI. The CDR3 is CASSYSSLGAWEAFF. The CDR3, as DNA: TGTGCCAGCAGTTACTCATCGCTGGGGGCTTGGGAAGCTTTCTTT.

The chain couples TRBV18 to TRBJ2-3; tentatively, D is TRBD2 (8 bases). The CDR3 is made up of 15 amino acids. The germline gives CDR1 KGHSH, CDR2 LQKENI. The V and J ends lost 3 bases and 4 bases respectively, with 14 bases between them. As DNA, the CDR3 is TGTGCCAGCTCACCCCAGGGGGGACTAGCAGATACGCAGTATTTT. This translates into CASSPQGGLADTQYF. Drawing the rest from reference TRBV18 and TRBJ2-3, the complete variable domain is NAGVMQNPRHLVRRRGQEARLRCSPMKGHSHVYWYRQLPEEGLKFMVYLQKENIIDESGMPKERFSAEFPKEGPSILRIQQVVRGDSAAYFCASSPQGGLADTQYFGPGTRLTVL.

The table lists this clone with a few counts. V and J are TRBV5-1 and TRBJ1-6, with no clear D. The CDR3 has 12 amino acids. Trimming left V 1 base short and J 8 bases short, with 4 bases between. Germline CDR1 reads SGHRS; CDR2 reads YFSETQ. The CDR3 sequence is CASSLLDSPLHF. In DNA, the CDR3 is TGCGCCAGCAGCTTGCTGGATTCACCCCTCCACTTT. The full variable domain, in which reference TRBV5-1 and TRBJ1-6 provide the parts outside the CDR3, is KAGVTQTPRYLIKTRGQQVTLSCSPISGHRSVSWYQQTPGQGLQFLFEYFSETQRNKGNFPGRFSGRQFSNSRSEMNVSTLELGDSALYLCASSLLDSPLHFGNGTRLTVT.

In its sample, this clone was seen once. The J gene is TRBJ1-2, the V gene TRBV6-5, with D perhaps matching TRBD1 (6 bases). Germline V gene sequence: CDR1 MNHEY, CDR2 SVGAGI. V was pared by 6 bases and J by 2 bases, with 13 bases between. The CDR3 runs 14 residues. The CDR3: CASRRRQGNYGYTF. CDR3 in DNA: TGTGCCAGCAGACGCCGGCAGGGGAACTATGGCTACACCTTC.

The chain carries TRBV10-3 and TRBJ1-1; perhaps TRBD1 as D (5 bases). The V end was cut by 3 bases, the J end by 4 bases, with 12 bases between. The germline V gene encodes CDR1 ENHRY and CDR2 SYGVKD. There are 14 residues in the CDR3. The CDR3 region is CAISDPGMSTEAFF. The CDR3 nucleotides read TGTGCCATCAGTGACCCAGGGATGAGCACTGAAGCTTTCTTT.

The rearrangement uses TRBV7-9 and TRBJ2-1; tentatively, D is TRBD2 (5 bases). V was shortened by 1 base and J by 0 bases, with 13 bases between the two germline ends. CDR3 length: 17 residues. Germline V CDR1 and CDR2: SEHNR, FQNEAQ (reference sequence). CDR3 bases: TGTGCCAGCAGCTTAGATAGAGGAGGAACCTCCTACAATGAGCAGTTCTTC. It specifies CASSLDRGGTSYNEQFF.

This chain joins TRBV6-6 and TRBJ1-2, with 9 bases fitting TRBD1. From germline, CDR1 is MNHNY and CDR2 SVGAGI (reference sequence). The CDR3 loop spans 15 amino acids. J lost 7 bases, V lost 6 bases, and 12 bases had no gene match. The CDR3 is CASSLGQGFGSGYTF. The CDR3 nucleotides are TGTGCCAGCAGCTTGGGACAGGGCTTTGGAAGTGGCTACACCTTC.

The genes are TRBV10-2 and TRBJ2-1, with 12 nucleotides matching TRBD2. CDR3 length equals 18 residues. Germline values: CDR1 WSHSY, CDR2 SAAADI. The V segment lost 2 bases and the J segment 2 bases; nucleotides outside the gene matches: 7. The CDR3, as DNA: TGCGCCAGCAGTGAGCCCCTAGCGGGGGGGCGAGCCTACAATGAGCAGTTCTTC. Its translation: CASSEPLAGGRAYNEQFF.

The V gene is TRBV5-4, the J gene TRBJ1-1; D is unresolved. V was clipped by 4 bases and J by 1 base, with 14 bases between them. Germline assignment: CDR1 SGHNT and CDR2 YYREEE (reference sequence). This CDR3 has 15 amino acids. The CDR3 region is CASSPDGNRNTEAFF. CDR3 DNA: TGTGCCAGCAGCCCGGACGGGAATAGGAACACTGAAGCTTTCTTT.

This chain uses TRBV5-6 with TRBJ2-1; D ambiguous. The germline CDR1 and CDR2 sequences are SGHDT and YYEEEE. Trimming removed 2 bases from V and 6 bases from J, with 12 bases in between. CDR3 length: 14 amino acids. The CDR3 loop reads CASSFPGLGNEQFF. The CDR3 DNA reads as TGTGCCAGCAGCTTCCCCGGTTTGGGCAATGAGCAGTTCTTC.

The CDR3 nucleotides are TGCGCCAGCAGGCCTGACAGGGAGGGAGAGCCCCAGCATTTT. Translation gives CASRPDREGEPQHF. V is TRBV5-1 and J is TRBJ1-5; 7 bases align to TRBD1. The CDR3 contains 14 residues. With V trimmed by 5 bases and J by 8 bases, 10 bases remained unmatched. CDR1 is SGHRS and CDR2 is YFSETQ in the germline V gene.

V gene TRBV19 combines with J gene TRBJ1-6; a weak D match, TRBD1 (6 bases). Germline lookup yields CDR1 LNHDA and CDR2 SQIVND (reference sequence). V was pared by 6 bases and J by 0 bases, with 9 bases between. The CDR3 has 15 residues. The CDR3: CASREDSSYNSPLHF. The CDR3 DNA follows: TGTGCCAGTAGGGAGGACAGCTCCTATAATTCACCCCTCCACTTT.

The gene calls are TRBV30 and TRBJ1-1; no definite D call. CDR3 length equals 15 residues. CDR1 and CDR2 from the germline V gene are GTSNPN and SVGIG (reference sequence). V shed 4 bases and J shed 3 bases, with 18 bases lying between them. CDR3 residues: CAWIRSRLADTEAFF. The CDR3 DNA follows: TGTGCCTGGATCCGCTCCAGGTTAGCGGACACTGAAGCTTTCTTT.

The chain couples TRBV2 to TRBJ1-2, with D unresolved. Germline CDR1 is SNHLY and CDR2 is FYNNEI. V lost 8 bases, J lost 3 bases, and 7 bases lay in between. The CDR3 loop spans 11 amino acids. The CDR3 DNA reads as TGTGCCAGCGTCCGGGACTATGGCTACACCTTC. Its translation: CASVRDYGYTF.